Listed here is a single TCR beta chain. Its specificity is not known. V lost 5 bases to trimming and J lost 1 base; unmatched junction nucleotides: 18. Germline-derived CDR1 and CDR2 are SQVTM and ANQGSEA. This CDR3 is built from 18 residues. The record originates from a study of T cell responses to AZD1222 COVID-19 vaccine. Whole-study findings and limits: Spike-specific TCR breadth and depth grew following two AZD1222 doses. At baseline, seropositivity was found in only a handful of AZD1222 recipients. The donor cohort was predominantly white British with a female majority, and clonal diversity may have been underestimated. The span of vaccine-associated CD4 TCRs extended across spike, with dominance at 160-218 and 743-854.

TCRdb's table, derived via immunoSEQ multiplex PCR, lists solely in-frame clones and lacks some. Of approximately 85,000 clones in the sample, 86% were seen once. Here the sequenced sample was peripheral blood, taken on day 0 of AZD1222 vaccination. The chain recombines TRBV29-1 with TRBJ2-7, with 9 positions matching TRBD1. This clonotype was obtained from an adult in good health. The CDR3 spells CSVWRHGLDRGFSYEQYF. CDR3 nucleotides: TGCAGCGTTTGGAGGCACGGCCTGGACAGGGGTTTTTCCTACGAGCAGTACTTC.